What follows is one T cell receptor beta chain and its context. Looked up from germline, CDR1 is DFQATT and CDR2 is SNEGSKA (reference sequence). The length of the CDR3 is 15 residues. Trimming shortened V by 0 bases and J by 7 bases, and 15 bases separated the two germline ends. This sample is drawn from a study of blood T cells in healthy people across ages. Sample-barcoded 5' priming and a J-beta primer mix drove a second PCR of about 6 to 11 cycles. TCRdb reprocessed the 5' RACE reads with MiXCR, giving one entry per CDR3 protein. Of about 1.5 million distinct CDR3 sequences in the sample, 35% to 45% were seen once. Total RNA amounts of at least 6 micrograms were extracted per sample.

The specimen sequenced was blood. The clonotype originates from a woman aged 18-30 years in good health. The rearrangement links TRBV20-1 to TRBJ1-4; a possible D gene is TRBD1 (5 bases). Written as DNA, the CDR3 is TGCAGTGCTAGAGATGACCAGGGTGCAGGTGAAAAACTGTTTTTT. It codes for CSARDDQGAGEKLFF.